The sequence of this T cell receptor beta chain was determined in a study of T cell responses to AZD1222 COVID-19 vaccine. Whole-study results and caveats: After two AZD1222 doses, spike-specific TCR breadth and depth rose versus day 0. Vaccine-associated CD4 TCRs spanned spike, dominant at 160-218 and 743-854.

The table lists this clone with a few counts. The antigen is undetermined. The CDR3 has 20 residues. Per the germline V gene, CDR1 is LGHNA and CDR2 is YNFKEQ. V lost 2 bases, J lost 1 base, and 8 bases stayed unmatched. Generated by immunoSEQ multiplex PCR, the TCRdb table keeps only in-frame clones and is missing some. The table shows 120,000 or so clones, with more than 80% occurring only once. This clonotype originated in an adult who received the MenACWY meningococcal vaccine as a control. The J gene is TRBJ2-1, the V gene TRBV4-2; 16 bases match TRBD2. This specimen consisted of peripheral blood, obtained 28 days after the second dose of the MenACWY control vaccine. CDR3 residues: CASSQQPGLAGGLSYNEQFF. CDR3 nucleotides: TGTGCCAGCAGCCAACAACCGGGACTAGCGGGGGGGCTGTCCTACAATGAGCAGTTCTTC.